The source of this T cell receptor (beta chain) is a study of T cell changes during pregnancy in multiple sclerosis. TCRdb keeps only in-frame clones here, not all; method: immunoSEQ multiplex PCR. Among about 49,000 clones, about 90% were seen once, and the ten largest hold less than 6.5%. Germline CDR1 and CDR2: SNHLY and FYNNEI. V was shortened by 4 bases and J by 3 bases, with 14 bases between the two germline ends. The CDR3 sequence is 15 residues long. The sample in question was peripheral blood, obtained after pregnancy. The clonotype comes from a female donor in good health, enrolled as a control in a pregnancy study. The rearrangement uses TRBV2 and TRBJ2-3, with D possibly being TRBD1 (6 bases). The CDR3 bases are TGTGCCAGCAGTGGACAGGCGACTAATACAGATACGCAGTATTTT. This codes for CASSGQATNTDTQYF.